The 20 T cell receptor beta chains below come from one sample, sequenced in a study of beta chain features in type 1 diabetes (dated by TCRdb to 2016 to 2019). No cognate antigen is known for these TCRs. Broader findings and caveats from the paper: In all four CD4+ subsets, TCRB CDR3 length was moderately but significantly shorter in type 1 diabetes patients.

The receptor library was made with the immunoSEQ multiplex PCR assay. The entire isolated RNA was reverse transcribed using the High Capacity cDNA Reverse Transcription Kit, and thus expressed TCRB transcripts were sequenced. What TCRdb holds here is the immuneACCESS table cut down to in-frame rearrangements. Part of the clones is not present; checked against another copy, under half of the missing clones reflect an unresolved V gene, and the others are unexplained. The sample data list over 200,000 clones, and approximately 10% of these were observed just once. Over 0.015% of the sample is held by the ten biggest clonotypes. What was sequenced was naive CD4+ T cells from blood. The sample's cell subset or site label, decoded: true naive CD4+ T cells. The receptors were sampled from a man aged 25 to 40 with type 1 diabetes.

This clone was picked up a small number of times. This rearrangement joins TRBV18 to TRBJ1-1; D might be TRBD1 (5 bases). The germline V gene encodes CDR1 KGHSH and CDR2 LQKENI. Trimming pared 0 bases from V and 3 bases from J, leaving 8 bases between. The CDR3 has 14 amino acids. The CDR3 bases are TGTGCCAGCTCACCACCGGGGGGGTACACTGAAGCTTTCTTT. It encodes CASSPPGGYTEAFF.

This clone was counted a few times. CDR3 loop: CASSVHSNTEAFF. The CDR3 DNA reads as TGTGCCAGCAGCGTACATTCGAACACTGAAGCTTTCTTT. This rearrangement joins TRBV9 to TRBJ1-1; the D is unclear. CDR3 length: 13 residues. The germline gives CDR1 SGDLS, CDR2 YYNGEE. V shed 1 base and J shed 1 base, with 5 bases lying between them.

This chain links TRBV4-3 with TRBJ2-1; D is uncertain. Germline CDR1 is LGHNA and CDR2 is YSLEER. Trimming removed 1 base from V and 5 bases from J, with 9 bases in between. This CDR3 region has 14 residues. The CDR3 DNA follows: TGCGCCAGCAGCCAAGTGCTCGGTAACAATGAGCAGTTCTTC. It yields the protein CASSQVLGNNEQFF.

To note about this clone: This specimen includes other DNA sequences encoding the same CDR3. The CDR3 spells CASSVTSGGTDTQYF. The CDR3 DNA reads TGTGCCAGCAGCGTAACTAGCGGGGGGACAGATACGCAGTATTTT. The J gene is TRBJ2-3, the V gene TRBV9, with 12 bases matching TRBD2. V dropped 1 base and J dropped 3; count of bases not matched to a gene: 0. The CDR3 loop spans 15 amino acids. The germline V gene has CDR1 SGDLS and CDR2 YYNGEE.

This clone was observed a few times. V is TRBV7-9 and J is TRBJ2-3; tentative D call: TRBD2 (6 bases). In germline, CDR1 is SEHNR, CDR2 FQNEAQ (reference sequence). V lost 0 bases, J lost 2 bases, and 12 bases lay in between. This CDR3 contains 16 residues. The CDR3 here is CASSLASGTLTDTQYF. CDR3 nucleotide sequence: TGTGCCAGCAGCTTAGCTAGCGGCACACTCACAGATACGCAGTATTTT.

The chain links TRBV18 to TRBJ1-1, with a possible D match to TRBD1 (5 bases). Trimming left V 8 bases short and J 1 base short, with 17 bases between. The germline V gene has CDR1 KGHSH and CDR2 LQKENI. CDR3 length: 15 residues. The chain's CDR3 is CASHPRQGRNTEAFF. The CDR3, as DNA: TGTGCCAGCCACCCTCGCCAGGGAAGGAACACTGAAGCTTTCTTT. Combining the CDR3 with reference TRBV18 and TRBJ1-1 gives the whole variable domain NAGVMQNPRHLVRRRGQEARLRCSPMKGHSHVYWYRQLPEEGLKFMVYLQKENIIDESGMPKERFSAEFPKEGPSILRIQQVVRGDSAAYFCASHPRQGRNTEAFFGQGTRLTVV.

The sample holds a few counts of this clone. The chain carries TRBV19 and TRBJ2-3, with 7 bases lining up with TRBD2. The CDR3 length is 15 residues. Germline V gene sequence: CDR1 LNHDA, CDR2 SQIVND (reference sequence). After removal of 5 bases from V and 0 bases from J, the junction contained 5 bases not matched to a gene. The DNA for the CDR3 is TGTGCCAGTAGTCGCGGGGGAACCAGCACAGATACGCAGTATTTT. Protein sequence: CASSRGGTSTDTQYF. The complete variable domain, with remaining parts taken from reference TRBV19 and TRBJ2-3, reads DGGITQSPKYLFRKEGQNVTLSCEQNLNHDAMYWYRQDPGQGLRLIYYSQIVNDFQKGDIAEGYSVSREKKESFPLTVTSAQKNPTAFYLCASSRGGTSTDTQYFGPGTRLTVL.

This rearrangement joins TRBV9 to TRBJ1-1; D might be TRBD1 (5 bases). Trimming left V 0 bases short and J 5 bases short, with 8 bases between. Germline V gives CDR1 SGDLS, CDR2 YYNGEE. The CDR3 consists of 13 residues. In nucleotides, the CDR3 is TGTGCCAGCAGCGTAGCTTCAGGGACTGAAGCTTTCTTT. Amino acids: CASSVASGTEAFF.

The chain has TRBV28 and TRBJ1-5, with D possibly matching TRBD1 (5 bases). Germline-derived CDR1 and CDR2 are MDHEN and SYDVKM. Trimming took 10 bases from V and 0 from J, leaving 16 bases between them. The CDR3 runs to 15 residues. The CDR3 DNA is TGTGCCACCTCCTCAGGGTTAAGTAGCAATCAGCCCCAGCATTTT. Its translation is CATSSGLSSNQPQHF.

In nucleotides, the CDR3 is TGTGCCAGCAGTGGGACAGGGAGAGCCACTGAAGCTTTCTTT. Amino acids: CASSGTGRATEAFF. The chain links TRBV2 to TRBJ1-1; TRBD1 agrees at 8 bases. The CDR3 totals 14 residues. Germline CDR1 is SNHLY and CDR2 is FYNNEI. Losses at the gene ends were 4 bases for V and 4 bases for J; bases not matched to a gene: 5.

CDR3 loop: CASSYSIRGTQYF. CDR3 nucleotides: TGTGCCAGCAGTTACTCGATTAGGGGGACGCAGTATTTT. The chain employs TRBV6-6 and TRBJ2-3; perhaps TRBD1 as D (6 bases). V gave up 0 bases and J gave up 9 bases, with 10 bases separating them. Germline values: CDR1 MNHNY, CDR2 SVGAGI (reference sequence). This CDR3 has 13 residues.

This clone was detected a few times. The chain joins TRBV4-2 to TRBJ2-7, with D perhaps TRBD1 (6 bases). Germline CDR1 reads LGHNA; CDR2 reads YNFKEQ. This CDR3 is 13 amino acids long. V shed 4 bases and J shed 5 bases, with 12 bases lying between them. The chain's CDR3 is CASSPDSGDEQYF. DNA for the CDR3: TGTGCCAGCAGCCCTGATTCAGGGGACGAGCAGTACTTC.

Comment on this clone: This same CDR3 is encoded by further DNA sequences in the sample. The V call is TRBV20-1, the J call TRBJ2-5; D gene ambiguous. This CDR3 contains 11 residues. Germline assignment: CDR1 DFQATT and CDR2 SNEGSKA (reference sequence). Deletions cut 1 base from V and 4 bases from J, with 4 bases between. Written as DNA, the CDR3 is TGCAGTGCTAGAGGCGGAGAGACCCAGTACTTC. It codes for CSARGGETQYF.

The count of this clone is one. The CDR3 region is CASSIGTGGSIETQYF. The CDR3, as DNA: TGTGCCAGTAGTATTGGGACAGGGGGCTCAATAGAGACCCAGTACTTC. This chain connects TRBV19 to TRBJ2-5, with 12 bases lining up with TRBD1. The length of the CDR3 is 16 residues. Germline CDR1 is LNHDA and CDR2 is SQIVND (reference sequence). V dropped 3 bases and J dropped 4; count of bases not matched to a gene: 6.

This clone has only a few counts. The rearrangement uses TRBV10-3 and TRBJ2-7; no reliable D call. Germline V lookup: CDR1 ENHRY, CDR2 SYGVKD. Trimming stripped 3 bases from V and 1 base from J, with 16 bases between. CDR3 length: 16 amino acids. The CDR3, as DNA: TGTGCCATCAGTGACTCGACCCGGGTAGCATCCTACGAGCAGTACTTC. It specifies CAISDSTRVASYEQYF.

The V call is TRBV18, the J call TRBJ2-3; no definite D call. Germline V gene data show CDR1 as KGHSH and CDR2 as LQKENI. Trimming left V 4 bases short and J 4 bases short, with 9 bases between. This CDR3 is built from 13 residues. The CDR3, as DNA: TGTGCCAGCTCACGGTCCCCGGCAGATACGCAGTATTTT. It yields the protein CASSRSPADTQYF.

This clone appeared a few times. V is TRBV30 and J is TRBJ1-1; D call uncertain. Germline values: CDR1 GTSNPN, CDR2 SVGIG (reference sequence). V was cut by 2 bases and J by 0 bases, with 13 bases left in between. The CDR3 has 15 amino acids. As DNA, the CDR3 is TGTGCCTGGAGTATCCCCCGCGGCATGAACACTGAAGCTTTCTTT. It encodes CAWSIPRGMNTEAFF.

This clone has a handful of counts. This chain uses TRBV6-5 with TRBJ1-2; possible D gene TRBD1, 6 bases. Germline V gene lookup returns CDR1 MNHEY and CDR2 SVGAGI. The CDR3 consists of 14 residues. V dropped 2 bases and J dropped 3 bases, with 10 bases sitting between them. Here the CDR3 DNA reads TGTGCCAGCAGTTACGGCAGGGGCGACTATGGCTACACCTTC. It translates to CASSYGRGDYGYTF.

The rearrangement joins TRBV9 to TRBJ2-1, with 8 bases matching TRBD1. Trimming took 0 bases from V and 10 from J; bases not matched to a gene: 6. The germline V gene encodes CDR1 SGDLS and CDR2 YYNGEE. The CDR3 loop spans 14 amino acids. DNA of the CDR3: TGTGCCAGCAGCGTAGAAGGACAGGGTAGAGAGCAGTTCTTC. This encodes CASSVEGQGREQFF.

Only a few counts were recorded for this clone. The chain combines TRBV2 with TRBJ2-3; D unresolved. The germline V and J ends were trimmed by 2 bases and 3 bases, with 9 bases remaining between them. This CDR3 has 14 residues. CDR1 is SNHLY and CDR2 is FYNNEI in the germline V gene. CDR3 bases: TGTGCCAGCAGTGAAATCCTCCCTACAGATACGCAGTATTTT. It yields the protein CASSEILPTDTQYF.